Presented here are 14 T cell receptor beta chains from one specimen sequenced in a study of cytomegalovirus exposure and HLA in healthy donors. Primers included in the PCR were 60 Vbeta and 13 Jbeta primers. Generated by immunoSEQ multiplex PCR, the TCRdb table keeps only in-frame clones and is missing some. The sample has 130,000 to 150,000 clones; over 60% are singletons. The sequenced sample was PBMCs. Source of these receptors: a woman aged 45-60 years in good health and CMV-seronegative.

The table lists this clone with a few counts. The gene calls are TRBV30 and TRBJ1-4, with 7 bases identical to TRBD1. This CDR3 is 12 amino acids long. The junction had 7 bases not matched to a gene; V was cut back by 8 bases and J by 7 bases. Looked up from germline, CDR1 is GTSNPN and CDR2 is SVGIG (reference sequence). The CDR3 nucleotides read TGTGCCCTAAAGGGGGCTCGTGAAAAACTGTTTTTT. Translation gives CALKGAREKLFF.

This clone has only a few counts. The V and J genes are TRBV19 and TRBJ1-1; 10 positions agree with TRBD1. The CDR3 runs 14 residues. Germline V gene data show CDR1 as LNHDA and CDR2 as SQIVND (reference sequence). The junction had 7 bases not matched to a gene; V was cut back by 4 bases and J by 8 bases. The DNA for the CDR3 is TGTGCCAGTAGTAGGCGACAGGGGGCAGGGGAAGCTTTCTTT. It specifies CASSRRQGAGEAFF.

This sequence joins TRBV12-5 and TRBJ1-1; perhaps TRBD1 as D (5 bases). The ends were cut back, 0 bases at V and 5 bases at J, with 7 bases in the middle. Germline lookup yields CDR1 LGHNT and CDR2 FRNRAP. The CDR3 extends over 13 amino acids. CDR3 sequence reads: CASGLVGGTEAFF. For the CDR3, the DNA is TGTGCTAGTGGTTTGGTTGGGGGGACTGAAGCTTTCTTT.

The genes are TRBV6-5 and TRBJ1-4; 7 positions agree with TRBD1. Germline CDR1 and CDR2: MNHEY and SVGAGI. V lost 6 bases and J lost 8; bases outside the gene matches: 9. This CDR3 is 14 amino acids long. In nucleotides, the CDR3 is TGTGCCAGCAGAGACAGGGAGCAAGGAGAAAAACTGTTTTTT. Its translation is CASRDREQGEKLFF.

The CDR3 DNA sequence: TGTGCCAGTAGATATCACACTGAAGCTTTCTTT. Protein: CASRYHTEAFF. The rearrangement uses TRBV19 and TRBJ1-1; D ambiguous. V was pared by 6 bases and J by 3 bases, with 5 bases between. The CDR3 length is 11 residues. In germline, CDR1 is LNHDA, CDR2 SQIVND (reference sequence).

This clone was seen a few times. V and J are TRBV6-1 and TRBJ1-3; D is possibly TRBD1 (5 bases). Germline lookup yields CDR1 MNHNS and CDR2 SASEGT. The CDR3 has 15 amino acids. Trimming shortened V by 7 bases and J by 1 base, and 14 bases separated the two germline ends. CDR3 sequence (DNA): TGTGCCAGCACCCTGAAGAGACAGTCTGGAAACACCATATATTTT. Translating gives CASTLKRQSGNTIYF.

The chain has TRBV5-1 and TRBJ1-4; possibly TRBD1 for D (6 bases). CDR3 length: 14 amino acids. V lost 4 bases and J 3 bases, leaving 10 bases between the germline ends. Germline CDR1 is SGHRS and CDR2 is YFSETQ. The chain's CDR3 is CASSGDTPNEKLFF. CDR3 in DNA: TGCGCCAGCAGCGGGGACACCCCTAATGAAAAACTGTTTTTT. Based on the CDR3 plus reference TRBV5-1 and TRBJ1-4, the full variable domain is KAGVTQTPRYLIKTRGQQVTLSCSPISGHRSVSWYQQTPGQGLQFLFEYFSETQRNKGNFPGRFSGRQFSNSRSEMNVSTLELGDSALYLCASSGDTPNEKLFFGSGTQLSVL.

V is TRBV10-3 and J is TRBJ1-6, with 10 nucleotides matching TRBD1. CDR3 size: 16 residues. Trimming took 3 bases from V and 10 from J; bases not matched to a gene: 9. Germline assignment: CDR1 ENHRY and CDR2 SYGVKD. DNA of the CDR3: TGTGCCATCAGTGACCCGAGGGGGACAGGGGTGTCACCCCTCCACTTT. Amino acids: CAISDPRGTGVSPLHF.

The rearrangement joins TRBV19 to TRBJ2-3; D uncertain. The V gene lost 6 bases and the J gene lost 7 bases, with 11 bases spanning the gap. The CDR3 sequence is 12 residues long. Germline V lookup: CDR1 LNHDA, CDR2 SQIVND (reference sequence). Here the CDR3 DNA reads TGTGCCAGTAGCCTTGCCGGGTATACGCAGTATTTT. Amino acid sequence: CASSLAGYTQYF.

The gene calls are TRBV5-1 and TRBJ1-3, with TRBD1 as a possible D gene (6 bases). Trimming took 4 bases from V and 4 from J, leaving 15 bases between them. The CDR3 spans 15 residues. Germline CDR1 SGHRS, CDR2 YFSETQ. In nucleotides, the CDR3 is TGCGCCAGCAGCGAAACAGGGAGTAGGGGAAACACCATATATTTT. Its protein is CASSETGSRGNTIYF. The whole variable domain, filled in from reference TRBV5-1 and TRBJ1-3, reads KAGVTQTPRYLIKTRGQQVTLSCSPISGHRSVSWYQQTPGQGLQFLFEYFSETQRNKGNFPGRFSGRQFSNSRSEMNVSTLELGDSALYLCASSETGSRGNTIYFGEGSWLTVV.

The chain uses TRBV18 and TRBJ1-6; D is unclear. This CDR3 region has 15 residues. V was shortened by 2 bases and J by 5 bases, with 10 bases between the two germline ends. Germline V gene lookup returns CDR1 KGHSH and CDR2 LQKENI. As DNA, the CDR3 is TGTGCCAGCTCACCAGAGGGCCAGCATAATTCACCCCTCCACTTT. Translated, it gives CASSPEGQHNSPLHF.

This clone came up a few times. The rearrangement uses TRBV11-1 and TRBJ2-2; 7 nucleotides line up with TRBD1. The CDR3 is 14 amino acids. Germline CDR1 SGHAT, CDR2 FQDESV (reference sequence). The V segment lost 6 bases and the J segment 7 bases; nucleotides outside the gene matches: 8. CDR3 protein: CASSLRGPDGELFF. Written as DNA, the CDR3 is TGTGCCAGCAGTTTAAGGGGGCCGGACGGGGAGCTGTTTTTT.

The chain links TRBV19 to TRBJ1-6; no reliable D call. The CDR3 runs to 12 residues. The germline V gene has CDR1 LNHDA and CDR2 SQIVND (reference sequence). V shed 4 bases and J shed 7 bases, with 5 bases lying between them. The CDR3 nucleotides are TGTGCCAGTAGTACCGGGAATTCACCCCTCCACTTT. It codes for CASSTGNSPLHF. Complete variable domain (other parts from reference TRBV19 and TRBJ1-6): DGGITQSPKYLFRKEGQNVTLSCEQNLNHDAMYWYRQDPGQGLRLIYYSQIVNDFQKGDIAEGYSVSREKKESFPLTVTSAQKNPTAFYLCASSTGNSPLHFGNGTRLTVT.

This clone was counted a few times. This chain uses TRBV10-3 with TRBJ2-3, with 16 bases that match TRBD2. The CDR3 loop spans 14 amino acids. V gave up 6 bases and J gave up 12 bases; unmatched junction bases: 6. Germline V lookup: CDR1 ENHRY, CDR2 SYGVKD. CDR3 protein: CAISDGTSGGAQYF. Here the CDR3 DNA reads TGTGCCATCAGCGATGGGACTAGCGGGGGGGCCCAGTATTTT.